These 22 T cell receptor beta chains share one sample of origin, sequenced in a study of T cell repertoires in cytomegalovirus infection. TCRdb processed the reads anew with MiXCR; each CDR3 protein has one entry. In the table there are 630,000 or so distinct CDR3 sequences, roughly 26% of which are singletons. Sequenced: CD8+ T cells from PBMCs. These receptors were collected from a human donor in good health (CMV status not recorded). Some clones in this sample may be carry-over from other donors' samples.

This clonotype has a count of ten or more. The rearrangement uses TRBV28 and TRBJ1-1; D might be TRBD1 (5 bases). The CDR3 is 13 amino acids. The ends were cut back, 8 bases at V and 5 bases at J, with 15 bases in the middle. Germline V gene data show CDR1 as MDHEN and CDR2 as SYDVKM. The CDR3 is CASSPEWGTEAFF. CDR3 sequence (DNA): TGTGCCAGCTCCCCGGAATGGGGGACTGAAGCTTTCTTT.

The J gene is TRBJ2-7, the V gene TRBV10-3; the D gene is possibly TRBD1 (5 bases). CDR1 and CDR2 from the germline V gene are ENHRY and SYGVKD. V dropped 4 bases and J dropped 0 bases, with 13 bases sitting between them. The CDR3 runs 15 residues. The CDR3 sequence: CAISVGQGSSYEQYF. DNA for the CDR3: TGTGCCATCAGTGTTGGGCAGGGATCCTCCTACGAGCAGTACTTC.

This clonotype was seen only a few times. The genes are TRBV5-6 and TRBJ2-2, with TRBD1 matching over 8 bases. The CDR3 totals 15 residues. Germline V lookup: CDR1 SGHDT, CDR2 YYEEEE. The ends lost 4 bases at V and 7 bases at J; junction bases unmatched: 9. The CDR3 here is CASSDGTGNLGELFF. CDR3 nucleotides: TGTGCCAGCAGCGATGGGACAGGCAATCTCGGGGAGCTGTTTTTT.

This chain uses TRBV20-1 with TRBJ2-2; D remains ambiguous. V was pared by 0 bases and J by 5 bases, with 7 bases between. Germline CDR1 DFQATT, CDR2 SNEGSKA (reference sequence). This CDR3 contains 13 residues. In DNA, the CDR3 is TGCAGTGCTAGAGATTGGCGGACCGGGGAGCTGTTTTTT. As protein: CSARDWRTGELFF.

CDR3 region: CSVEKSHRDRGYGYTF. The CDR3 DNA reads as TGCAGCGTTGAAAAATCTCACCGGGACAGGGGTTACGGCTACACCTTC. The chain joins TRBV29-1 to TRBJ1-2; TRBD1 aligns across 10 bases. V was clipped by 2 bases and J by 8 bases; unmatched bases: 14. In germline, CDR1 is SQVTM, CDR2 ANQGSEA. The length of the CDR3 is 16 residues. Combining the CDR3 with reference TRBV29-1 and TRBJ1-2 gives the whole variable domain SAVISQKPSRDICQRGTSLTIQCQVDSQVTMMFWYRQQPGQSLTLIATANQGSEATYESGFVIDKFPISRPNLTFSTLTVSNMSPEDSSIYLCSVEKSHRDRGYGYTFGSGTRLTVV.

Notes on this clonotype: At one boundary the junction diverges from the germline segment, which might be a read error. The chain recombines TRBV7-6 with TRBJ2-5; 8 bases line up with TRBD2. The germline gives CDR1 SGHVS, CDR2 FNYEAQ. CDR3 length equals 14 residues. The CDR3 region is CANSLTGGEETQYF. CDR3 DNA: TGTGCCAACAGCTTAACCGGGGGGGAAGAGACCCAGTACTTC.

There are many counts of this clonotype. The rearrangement uses TRBV11-3 and TRBJ1-1; D not certain. The CDR3 totals 15 residues. CDR1 is SGHNT and CDR2 is YENEEA in the germline V gene. V shed 6 bases and J shed 1 base, with 15 bases lying between them. In nucleotides, the CDR3 is TGTGCCAGCAGAAGACTTCGTTCGGGGAACACTGAAGCTTTCTTT. Translating gives CASRRLRSGNTEAFF. Full variable domain (rest looked up from reference TRBV11-3 and TRBJ1-1): EAGVVQSPRYKIIEKKQPVAFWCNPISGHNTLYWYLQNLGQGPELLIRYENEEAVDDSQLPKDRFSAERLKGVDSTLKIQPAELGDSAVYLCASRRLRSGNTEAFFGQGTRLTVV.

As regards this clonotype: This may be a read error: a much more frequent sequence differs by one nucleotide. The chain recombines TRBV28 with TRBJ2-5; no reliable D call. The CDR3 length is 13 residues. Germline V gene lookup returns CDR1 MDHEN and CDR2 SYDVKM. Here the CDR3 DNA reads TGTGCCAGCTTGCAGGCCAACCAAGAGACCGAGTACTTC. Translation gives CASLQANQETEYF.

The chain is built from TRBV27 and TRBJ2-1, with 8 bases aligning to TRBD2. This CDR3 has 14 amino acids. CDR1 is MNHEY and CDR2 is SMNVEV in the germline V gene (reference sequence). V was pared by 4 bases and J by 3 bases, with 2 bases of the junction left unmatched. CDR3 in DNA: TGTGCCAGCAGTTCCGCGGGGGGCTACAATGAGCAGTTCTTC. Its translation: CASSSAGGYNEQFF.

This clonotype occurred a few times. The chain uses TRBV28 and TRBJ2-5; 13 bases fit TRBD2. J gave up 7 bases and V 3 bases, and 2 bases lay outside the gene matches. There are 14 residues in the CDR3. Germline V gives CDR1 MDHEN, CDR2 SYDVKM. CDR3 sequence: CASSFRLAGGTQYF. DNA for the CDR3: TGTGCCAGCAGTTTCCGACTAGCGGGGGGGACCCAGTACTTC.

CDR3 nucleotide sequence: TGTGCCATCAAGACAGCTCATTACGAGCAGTACTTC. Encoded protein: CAIKTAHYEQYF. The rearrangement joins TRBV10-3 to TRBJ2-7; possible D gene TRBD1, 5 bases. Germline V gives CDR1 ENHRY, CDR2 SYGVKD. V was trimmed by 7 bases and J by 4 bases, leaving 11 bases between them. There are 12 residues in the CDR3.

Worth noting for this clonotype: This may arise from a read error, as a much more abundant clone is one base away. The CDR3 does not end in the conserved phenylalanine or tryptophan, so this is likely a read error. The V and J genes are TRBV7-6 and TRBJ1-1; no clear D gene. Trimming removed 3 bases at V and 2 bases at J, with 10 bases between. Germline V gene data show CDR1 as SGHVS and CDR2 as FNYEAQ. The length of the CDR3 is 14 residues. The CDR3 protein is CASSFRPTNTEAFL. In DNA, the CDR3 is TGTGCCAGCAGCTTCAGGCCCACAAACACTGAAGCTTTCCTT.

This chain joins TRBV29-1 and TRBJ2-1; D may be TRBD2 (6 bases). V was shortened by 2 bases and J by 2 bases, with 25 bases between the two germline ends. Per the germline V gene, CDR1 is SQVTM and CDR2 is ANQGSEA. The CDR3 extends over 19 amino acids. CDR3: CSVEPPTGMGGETYNEQFF. The CDR3, as DNA: TGCAGCGTTGAACCTCCCACAGGCATGGGGGGAGAAACCTACAATGAGCAGTTCTTC.

In this sample, this clonotype turned up many times. The chain joins TRBV7-2 to TRBJ2-3, with TRBD2 identical over 15 bases. Losses at the gene ends were 3 bases for V and 5 bases for J; bases not matched to a gene: 9. CDR3 size: 18 residues. The germline V gene has CDR1 SGHTA and CDR2 FQGNSA. The CDR3: CASSFGTSGGRAVDTQYF. In DNA form, the CDR3 reads TGTGCCAGCAGCTTCGGGACTAGCGGGGGGCGTGCCGTAGATACGCAGTATTTT.

The table lists this clonotype with a few counts. The genes are TRBV28 and TRBJ1-5; 8 nucleotides agree with TRBD1. Per the germline V gene, CDR1 is MDHEN and CDR2 is SYDVKM. The junction had 11 bases not matched to a gene; V was cut back by 4 bases and J by 0 bases. The CDR3 has 18 residues. The CDR3 loop reads CASSSRRTGSLSNQPQHF. The CDR3 nucleotides read TGTGCCAGCAGTTCCCGGAGGACAGGGTCCCTTAGCAATCAGCCCCAGCATTTT.

The gene calls are TRBV5-5 and TRBJ2-5; D ambiguous. V lost 3 bases and J lost 5, with 20 bases in between. CDR3 size: 16 residues. Germline V gives CDR1 SGHKS, CDR2 YYEKEE (reference sequence). The CDR3 reads CASSYPGLKNGETQYF. The CDR3 region has the DNA TGTGCCAGCAGCTACCCCGGGCTCAAAAACGGGGAGACCCAGTACTTC.

This clonotype was recorded many times. V and J are TRBV7-2 and TRBJ1-1; weak D call: TRBD1 (6 bases). Germline V gives CDR1 SGHTA, CDR2 FQGNSA. Trimming pared 5 bases from V and 1 base from J, leaving 14 bases between. The CDR3 is 15 amino acids. The DNA of the CDR3 is TGTGCCAGCAGCGAAGGGGGGACCGGGAACACTGAAGCTTTCTTT. Amino acid sequence: CASSEGGTGNTEAFF.

This clonotype was counted only a few times. The chain links TRBV4-3 to TRBJ2-3; D call uncertain. Trimming took 0 bases from V and 0 from J, leaving 4 bases between them. There are 14 residues in the CDR3. Germline V lookup: CDR1 LGHNA, CDR2 YSLEER. The CDR3 region is CASSQDLSTDTQYF. The CDR3 nucleotides read TGCGCCAGCAGCCAAGATCTTAGCACAGATACGCAGTATTTT.

CDR3 DNA sequence: TGTGCCAGCAGCTCGAAACATACGACGTATACCTACAATGAGCAGTTCTTC. Translated: CASSSKHTTYTYNEQFF. The J gene is TRBJ2-1, the V gene TRBV5-6; unclear D gene. CDR3 length equals 17 residues. Trimming cost V 3 bases and J 2 bases, with 18 bases left between them. Germline loops: CDR1 SGHDT, CDR2 YYEEEE.

This clonotype occurred a few times. This chain links TRBV27 with TRBJ1-1, with D uncertain. This CDR3 comprises 14 residues. CDR1 and CDR2 from the germline V gene are MNHEY and SMNVEV (reference sequence). V was clipped by 3 bases and J by 4 bases, with 12 bases between them. DNA for the CDR3: TGTGCCAGCAGTTTTCTGGGATCAAGCACTGAAGCTTTCTTT. Its protein is CASSFLGSSTEAFF.

In its sample, this clonotype was seen many times. V and J are TRBV7-2 and TRBJ2-3; D is ambiguous. This CDR3 is 13 amino acids long. The V end was cut by 3 bases, the J end by 0 bases, with 4 bases between. Germline CDR1 and CDR2: SGHTA and FQGNSA. The DNA for the CDR3 is TGTGCCAGCAGCTTCGCTAGCACAGATACGCAGTATTTT. Translated, it gives CASSFASTDTQYF.

The genes are TRBV7-6 and TRBJ1-1; perhaps TRBD1 as D (5 bases). This CDR3 has 14 residues. CDR1 and CDR2 from the germline V gene are SGHVS and FNYEAQ. V was cut by 8 bases and J by 1 base, with 14 bases left in between. CDR3 bases: TGTGCCAGCGCCCAGGGTCGTGGGAACACTGAAGCTTTCTTT. Translated: CASAQGRGNTEAFF.